The clone carrying this T cell receptor beta chain was found once. What it recognizes is unknown. The data were taken from a study of shared clonotypes between healthy human individuals. Across the whole study: Donor ages ranged 18 to 49 years: a couple of women, a few men.

CDR1 SEHNR and CDR2 FQNEAQ come from the germline V gene (reference sequence). Losses at the gene ends were 1 base for V and 3 bases for J; bases not matched to a gene: 5. This CDR3 has 16 residues. Study results and limitations: A few donors had 5% to 6.5% of their naive CD4 clonotypes in common. Investigators expected sequencing depth to affect clonotype sharing among donors.

Sequencing was at deep level. The data were produced by immunoSEQ multiplex PCR, yet TCRdb's version contains in-frame clones alone and is incomplete. This sample has under 2,000,000 clones, with about 94% found just once. CD45RO-negative cells were positively selected for CCR7, leaving out terminally differentiated effector memory CD45RA+ cells. This clonotype was sampled from a man aged 18 to 29 in good health. Specimen: naive CD8+ T cells sorted from blood. The chain joins TRBV7-9 to TRBJ1-2; 10 positions match TRBD1. The CDR3 spells CASSLGPGTGDYGYTF. In nucleotides, the CDR3 is TGTGCCAGCAGCTTAGGACCCGGGACAGGGGACTATGGCTACACCTTC. The whole variable domain, filled in from reference TRBV7-9 and TRBJ1-2, reads DTGVSQNPRHKITKRGQNVTFRCDPISEHNRLYWYRQTLGQGPEFLTYFQNEAQLEKSRLLSDRFSAERPKGSFSTLEIQRTEQGDSAMYLCASSLGPGTGDYGYTFGSGTRLTVV.